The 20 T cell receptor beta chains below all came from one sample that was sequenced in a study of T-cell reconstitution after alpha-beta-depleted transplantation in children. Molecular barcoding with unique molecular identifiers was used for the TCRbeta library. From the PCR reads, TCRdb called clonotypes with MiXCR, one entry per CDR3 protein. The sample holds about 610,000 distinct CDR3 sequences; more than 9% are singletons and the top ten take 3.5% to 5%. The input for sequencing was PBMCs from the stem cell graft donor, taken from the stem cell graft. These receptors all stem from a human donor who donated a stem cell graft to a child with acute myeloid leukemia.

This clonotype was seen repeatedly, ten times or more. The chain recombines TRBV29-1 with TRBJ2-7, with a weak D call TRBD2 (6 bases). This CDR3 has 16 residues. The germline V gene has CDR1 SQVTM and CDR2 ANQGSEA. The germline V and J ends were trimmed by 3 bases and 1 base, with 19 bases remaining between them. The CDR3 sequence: CSVEKVSGLPSYEQYF. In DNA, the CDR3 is TGCAGCGTTGAGAAGGTTAGCGGACTACCGTCCTACGAGCAGTACTTC.

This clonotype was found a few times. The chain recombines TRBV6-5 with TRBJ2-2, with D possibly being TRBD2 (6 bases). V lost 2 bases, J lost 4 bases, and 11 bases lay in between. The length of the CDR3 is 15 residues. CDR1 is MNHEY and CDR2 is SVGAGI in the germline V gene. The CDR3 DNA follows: TGTGCCAGCAGTTACGGGCTAGCGACCACCGGGGAGCTGTTTTTT. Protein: CASSYGLATTGELFF.

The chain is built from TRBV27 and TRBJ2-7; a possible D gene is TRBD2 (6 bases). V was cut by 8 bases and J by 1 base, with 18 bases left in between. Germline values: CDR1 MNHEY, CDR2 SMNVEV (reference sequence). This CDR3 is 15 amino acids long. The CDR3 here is CASLGTAAGSYEQYF. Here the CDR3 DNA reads TGTGCCAGCCTTGGTACTGCGGCGGGATCCTACGAGCAGTACTTC.

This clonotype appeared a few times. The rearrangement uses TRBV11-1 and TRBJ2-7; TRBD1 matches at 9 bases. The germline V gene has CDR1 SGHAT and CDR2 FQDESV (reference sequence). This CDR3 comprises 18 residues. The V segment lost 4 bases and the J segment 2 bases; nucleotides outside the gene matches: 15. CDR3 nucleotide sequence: TGTGCCAGCAGCTCACCGGGACAGGGAGCAAAAATCCCCTACGAGCAGTACTTC. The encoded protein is CASSSPGQGAKIPYEQYF. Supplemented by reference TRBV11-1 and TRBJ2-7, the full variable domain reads EAEVAQSPRYKITEKSQAVAFWCDPISGHATLYWYRQILGQGPELLVQFQDESVVDDSQLPKDRFSAERLKGVDSTLKIQPAELGDSAMYLCASSSPGQGAKIPYEQYFGPGTRLTVT.

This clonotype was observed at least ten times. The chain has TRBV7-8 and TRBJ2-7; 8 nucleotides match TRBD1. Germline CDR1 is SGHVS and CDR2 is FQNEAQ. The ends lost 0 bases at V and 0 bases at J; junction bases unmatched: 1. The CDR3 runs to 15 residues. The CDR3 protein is CASSLAGQASYEQYF. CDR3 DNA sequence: TGTGCCAGCAGCTTAGCGGGACAGGCCTCCTACGAGCAGTACTTC.

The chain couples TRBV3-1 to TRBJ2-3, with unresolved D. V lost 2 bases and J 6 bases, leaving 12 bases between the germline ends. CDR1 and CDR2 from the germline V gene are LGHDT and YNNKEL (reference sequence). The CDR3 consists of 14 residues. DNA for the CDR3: TGTGCCAGCAGCCAATATGGACGGCCGGATACGCAGTATTTT. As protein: CASSQYGRPDTQYF.

CDR3 in amino acids: CATSRDIGMGDQPQHF. As DNA, the CDR3 is TGTGCCACCAGCAGAGATATCGGAATGGGAGATCAGCCCCAGCATTTT. The chain is built from TRBV15 and TRBJ1-5; D is uncertain. The V end was cut by 0 bases, the J end by 5 bases, with 14 bases between. The CDR3 extends over 16 amino acids. The germline V gene encodes CDR1 LNHNV and CDR2 YYDKDF (reference sequence).

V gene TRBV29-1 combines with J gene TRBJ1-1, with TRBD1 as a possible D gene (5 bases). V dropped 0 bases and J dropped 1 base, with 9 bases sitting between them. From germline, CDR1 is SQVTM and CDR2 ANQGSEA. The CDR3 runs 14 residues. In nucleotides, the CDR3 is TGCAGCGTTGAAGAGGGGACGGGGAACACTGAAGCTTTCTTT. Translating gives CSVEEGTGNTEAFF. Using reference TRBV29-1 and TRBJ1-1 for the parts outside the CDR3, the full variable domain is SAVISQKPSRDICQRGTSLTIQCQVDSQVTMMFWYRQQPGQSLTLIATANQGSEATYESGFVIDKFPISRPNLTFSTLTVSNMSPEDSSIYLCSVEEGTGNTEAFFGQGTRLTVV.

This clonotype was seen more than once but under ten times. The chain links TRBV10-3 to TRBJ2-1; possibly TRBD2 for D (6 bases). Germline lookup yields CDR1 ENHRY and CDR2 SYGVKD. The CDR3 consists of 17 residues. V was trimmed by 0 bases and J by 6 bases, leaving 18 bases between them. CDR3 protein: CAISESIGPAGGNEQFF. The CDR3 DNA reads TGTGCCATCAGTGAGTCAATCGGGCCAGCCGGGGGCAATGAGCAGTTCTTC.

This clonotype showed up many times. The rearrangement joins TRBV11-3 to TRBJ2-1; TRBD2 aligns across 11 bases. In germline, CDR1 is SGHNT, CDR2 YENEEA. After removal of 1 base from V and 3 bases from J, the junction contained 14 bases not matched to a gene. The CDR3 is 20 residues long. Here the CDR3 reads CASSLGFGLAGGLIYNEQFF. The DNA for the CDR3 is TGTGCCAGCAGCTTAGGGTTTGGGCTAGCGGGAGGCCTTATCTACAATGAGCAGTTCTTC.

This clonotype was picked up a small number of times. The DNA for the CDR3 is TGTGCCACCAGAGGAGGGGCGGCCTACGAGCAGTACTTC. Its translation: CATRGGAAYEQYF. The genes are TRBV10-3 and TRBJ2-7, with D possibly being TRBD2 (6 bases). Germline CDR1 is ENHRY and CDR2 is SYGVKD. The CDR3 spans 13 residues. V lost 10 bases to trimming and J lost 2 bases, with 15 bases between them.

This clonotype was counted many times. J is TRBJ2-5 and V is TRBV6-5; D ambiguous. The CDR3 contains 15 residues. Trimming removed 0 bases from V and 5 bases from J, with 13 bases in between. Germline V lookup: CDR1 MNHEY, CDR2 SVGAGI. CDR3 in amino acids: CASSYSKELRETQYF. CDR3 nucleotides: TGTGCCAGCAGTTACTCTAAGGAGTTGAGGGAGACCCAGTACTTC.

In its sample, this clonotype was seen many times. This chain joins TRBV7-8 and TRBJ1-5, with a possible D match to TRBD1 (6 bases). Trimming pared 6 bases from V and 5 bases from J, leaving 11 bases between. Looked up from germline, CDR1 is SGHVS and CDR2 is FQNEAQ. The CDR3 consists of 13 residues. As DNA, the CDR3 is TGTGCCAGCAGACAACAGGGAGATCAGCCCCAGCATTTT. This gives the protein CASRQQGDQPQHF.

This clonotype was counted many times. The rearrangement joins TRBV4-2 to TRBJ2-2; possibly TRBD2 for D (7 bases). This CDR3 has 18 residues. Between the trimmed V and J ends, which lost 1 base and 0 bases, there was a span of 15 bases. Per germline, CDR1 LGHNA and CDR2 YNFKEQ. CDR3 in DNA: TGTGCCAGCAGCCAAGCTACAGGGCTAGCGGCGAACACCGGGGAGCTGTTTTTT. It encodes CASSQATGLAANTGELFF.

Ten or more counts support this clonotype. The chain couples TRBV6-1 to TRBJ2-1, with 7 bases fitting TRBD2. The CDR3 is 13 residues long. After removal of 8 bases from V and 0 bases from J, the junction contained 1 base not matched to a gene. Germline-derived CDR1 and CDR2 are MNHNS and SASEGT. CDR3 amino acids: CASQRDSYNEQFF. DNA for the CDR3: TGTGCCAGCCAGCGGGACTCCTACAATGAGCAGTTCTTC.

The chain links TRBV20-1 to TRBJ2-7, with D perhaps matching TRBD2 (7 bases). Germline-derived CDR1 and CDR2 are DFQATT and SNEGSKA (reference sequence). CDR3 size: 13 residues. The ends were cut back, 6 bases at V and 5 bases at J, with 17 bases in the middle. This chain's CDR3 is CSARDGGGDEQYF. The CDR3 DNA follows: TGCAGTGCAAGGGACGGAGGGGGGGACGAGCAGTACTTC.

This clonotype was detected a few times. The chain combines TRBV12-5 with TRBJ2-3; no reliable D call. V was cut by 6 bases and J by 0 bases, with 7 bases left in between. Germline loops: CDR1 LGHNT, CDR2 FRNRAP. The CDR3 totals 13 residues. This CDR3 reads CASGQASTDTQYF. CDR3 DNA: TGTGCTAGTGGCCAGGCCAGCACAGATACGCAGTATTTT.

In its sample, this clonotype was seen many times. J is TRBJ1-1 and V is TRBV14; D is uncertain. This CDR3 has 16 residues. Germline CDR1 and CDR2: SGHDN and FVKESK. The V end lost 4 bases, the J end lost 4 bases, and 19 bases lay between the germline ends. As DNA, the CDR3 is TGTGCCAGCAGCCCATCCGGTCTGGTAGGCGGCACTGAAGCTTTCTTT. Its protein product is CASSPSGLVGGTEAFF.

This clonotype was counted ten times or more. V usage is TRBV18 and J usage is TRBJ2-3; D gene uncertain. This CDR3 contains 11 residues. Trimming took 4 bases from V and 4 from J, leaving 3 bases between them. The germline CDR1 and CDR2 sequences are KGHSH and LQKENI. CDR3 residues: CASSRPDTQYF. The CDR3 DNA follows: TGTGCCAGCTCACGTCCAGATACGCAGTATTTT.

The chain's CDR3 is CASSPRQGMNTEAFF. In DNA, the CDR3 is TGTGCCAGCAGCCCCCGACAGGGGATGAACACTGAAGCTTTCTTT. The genes are TRBV7-8 and TRBJ1-1; 8 nucleotides match TRBD1. The germline V gene encodes CDR1 SGHVS and CDR2 FQNEAQ. V lost 5 bases to trimming and J lost 0 bases; unmatched junction nucleotides: 5. The CDR3 has 15 amino acids.